The 28 T cell receptor beta chains below all came from one sample that was sequenced in a study of blood T cells in healthy people across ages. The second PCR ran about 6 to 11 cycles with a sample-barcoded 5' primer and J-beta primers. TCRdb re-called the 5' RACE reads through MiXCR, storing one row per CDR3 protein. Of approximately 730,000 distinct CDR3 sequences listed, roughly 43% are singletons. Material for sequencing was blood. These receptors were collected from a woman aged 55-69 years in good health.

The gene calls are TRBV6-2 or TRBV6-3 and TRBJ2-7, with TRBD2 matching over 7 bases. J lost 1 base, V lost 3 bases, and 15 bases had no gene match. The length of the CDR3 is 18 residues. Germline V gives CDR1 MNHEY, CDR2 SVGEGT. Here the CDR3 reads CASSYREGGLSGSYEQYF. DNA of the CDR3: TGTGCCAGCAGTTATAGGGAGGGAGGACTCAGCGGGTCCTACGAGCAGTACTTC.

The J gene is TRBJ2-3, the V gene TRBV20-1; tentatively, D is TRBD2 (5 bases). The V end was cut by 4 bases, the J end by 2 bases, with 19 bases between. Germline CDR1 is DFQATT and CDR2 is SNEGSKA (reference sequence). The CDR3 spans 16 residues. The CDR3 sequence: CSAIDSGRPYTDTQYF. The DNA of the CDR3 is TGCAGTGCTATAGATTCGGGGAGACCCTACACAGATACGCAGTATTTT.

This clonotype was recorded a few times. This sequence joins TRBV20-1 and TRBJ1-2; TRBD1 might be the D (6 bases). With 3 bases removed from V and 6 bases from J, the gap between germline ends came to 14 bases. The CDR3 loop spans 13 amino acids. Germline assignment: CDR1 DFQATT and CDR2 SNEGSKA (reference sequence). The CDR3 reads CSARGGTTDGYTF. CDR3 sequence (DNA): TGCAGTGCTAGGGGAGGGACAACCGATGGCTACACCTTC.

CDR3 amino acids: CSARHPGGQNNEQFF. The CDR3 DNA sequence: TGCAGTGCTAGGCATCCGGGAGGGCAAAACAATGAGCAGTTCTTC. The chain combines TRBV20-1 with TRBJ2-1, with 8 bases that match TRBD2. Germline lookup yields CDR1 DFQATT and CDR2 SNEGSKA (reference sequence). The V segment lost 3 bases and the J segment 5 bases; nucleotides outside the gene matches: 9. The CDR3 has 15 residues.

CDR3 bases: TGTGCCAGCAGTTACGACCCGACAGGGGGCAAGGGTAGCTCCTACGAGCAGTACTTC. Translated: CASSYDPTGGKGSSYEQYF. V and J are TRBV6-2 or TRBV6-3 and TRBJ2-7, with 10 bases that match TRBD1. Germline V gene sequence: CDR1 MNHEY, CDR2 SVGEGT. After removal of 2 bases from V and 0 bases from J, the junction contained 13 bases not matched to a gene. The CDR3 contains 19 residues.

As regards this clonotype: A much larger clone lies one base from this, so it may be a read error. The V gene is TRBV7-2, the J gene TRBJ2-1; D ambiguous. The CDR3 loop spans 14 amino acids. Germline CDR1 reads SGHTA; CDR2 reads FQGNSA. V lost 5 bases, J lost 7 bases, and 15 bases lay in between. The CDR3: CASSVGALGNEQFF. CDR3 coding DNA: TGTGCCAGCAGCGTAGGAGCGCTAGGGAATGAGCAGTTCTTC.

The chain employs TRBV29-1 and TRBJ2-7, with 10 nucleotides matching TRBD1. Germline values: CDR1 SQVTM, CDR2 ANQGSEA. V lost 3 bases and J lost 6; bases outside the gene matches: 5. CDR3 size: 13 residues. The chain's CDR3 is CSVEVTGGSEQYF. The CDR3 DNA reads as TGCAGCGTTGAGGTGACAGGGGGCAGCGAGCAGTACTTC.

The V call is TRBV7-2, the J call TRBJ2-3; 8 bases align to TRBD2. This CDR3 is 15 amino acids long. The germline V gene has CDR1 SGHTA and CDR2 FQGNSA. The J segment lost 3 bases and the V segment lost 3 bases, leaving 5 bases of the junction unmatched. CDR3 loop: CASSFQAGETDTQYF. In DNA, the CDR3 is TGTGCCAGCAGCTTTCAAGCGGGGGAAACAGATACGCAGTATTTT.

The rearrangement uses TRBV7-2 and TRBJ2-3, with 14 positions matching TRBD2. Germline V gene sequence: CDR1 SGHTA, CDR2 FQGNSA. This CDR3 is built from 18 residues. The trim removed 1 base at V and 4 bases at J, leaving 7 bases unmatched. The CDR3 region has the DNA TGTGCCAGCAGCTTAGAAGGGACTAGCGGGGGAAGGGCAGATACGCAGTATTTT. It is translated as CASSLEGTSGGRADTQYF.

V gene TRBV25-1 combines with J gene TRBJ1-3, with a weak D call TRBD1 (5 bases). Trimming took off 5 bases at V and 8 bases at J, with 19 bases between the two ends. Germline lookup yields CDR1 MGHDK and CDR2 SYGVNS. The length of the CDR3 is 15 residues. The CDR3: CASSYPGPRADTIYF. The DNA for the CDR3 is TGTGCCAGCAGTTATCCGGGACCCCGGGCGGACACCATATATTTT.

This clonotype was seen a handful of times. This chain connects TRBV20-1 to TRBJ2-7; 9 bases agree with TRBD2. This CDR3 is built from 15 residues. CDR1 and CDR2 from the germline V gene are DFQATT and SNEGSKA (reference sequence). The trim removed 5 bases at V and 1 base at J, leaving 9 bases unmatched. As DNA, the CDR3 is TGCAGTGCTGTCGCGATTAGCGGGAGTTCCTACGAGCAGTACTTC. The encoded protein is CSAVAISGSSYEQYF.

Of note for this clonotype: An end of the junction differs from the germline gene, which may be a read error. The J gene is TRBJ2-5, the V gene TRBV7-7; 11 nucleotides agree with TRBD2. The CDR3 loop spans 15 amino acids. CDR1 SSHAT and CDR2 FNYEAQ come from the germline V gene (reference sequence). CDR3 coding DNA: TGTGCTAGCAGCTTAGAACTAGCGGGAGTAGGGGAACAGTACTTC. It translates to CASSLELAGVGEQYF.

With regard to this clonotype: A clone one base away is much larger, so this may be a read error. This sequence joins TRBV5-1 and TRBJ2-1, with 8 nucleotides matching TRBD2. The end of the DNA aligns better with TRBJ2-7, so the J call may be wrong. Germline CDR1 reads SGHRS; CDR2 reads YFSETQ. The CDR3 extends over 14 amino acids. The CDR3 DNA is TGCGCCAGCAGCTTCCGGGAGGGCGGCAATGAGCAGTACTTC. Its protein is CASSFREGGNEQYF.

This chain connects TRBV6-2 or TRBV6-3 to TRBJ1-6; D ambiguous. The germline V gene encodes CDR1 MNHEY and CDR2 SVGEGT. CDR3 size: 15 residues. V lost 6 bases, J lost 7 bases, and 16 bases lay in between. The CDR3 bases are TGTGCCAGCAGAAAAGAAGGGTCGCGGAATTCACCCCTCCACTTT. The encoded protein is CASRKEGSRNSPLHF.

J is TRBJ1-1 and V is TRBV24-1, with a possible D match to TRBD1 (5 bases). Germline assignment: CDR1 KGHDR and CDR2 SFDVKD. Trimming shortened V by 8 bases and J by 7 bases, and 16 bases separated the two germline ends. This CDR3 region has 13 residues. CDR3 amino acids: CATKGGVADEAFF. In DNA, the CDR3 is TGTGCCACCAAAGGAGGGGTTGCTGATGAAGCTTTCTTT.

The rearrangement uses TRBV20-1 and TRBJ2-7; 9 bases match TRBD2. CDR1 and CDR2 (germline): DFQATT, SNEGSKA (reference sequence). The CDR3 contains 14 residues. V shed 6 bases and J 2 bases; nucleotides not matched to a gene: 8. In DNA, the CDR3 is TGCAGTGCCATCGGCGGGGGGGGGACCTACGAGCAGTACTTC. Its translation is CSAIGGGGTYEQYF.

V gene TRBV18 combines with J gene TRBJ2-2; no definite D call. The CDR3 length is 12 residues. V gave up 8 bases and J gave up 0 bases, with 4 bases separating them. CDR1 is KGHSH, CDR2 LQKENI, per germline. CDR3 DNA sequence: TGTGCCAGCGCGCCGAACACCGGGGAGCTGTTTTTT. This translates into CASAPNTGELFF. The variable domain in full, with the rest retrieved from reference TRBV18 and TRBJ2-2, is NAGVMQNPRHLVRRRGQEARLRCSPMKGHSHVYWYRQLPEEGLKFMVYLQKENIIDESGMPKERFSAEFPKEGPSILRIQQVVRGDSAAYFCASAPNTGELFFGEGSRLTVL.

This clonotype came up many times. The rearrangement joins TRBV7-2 to TRBJ2-3; 8 positions agree with TRBD1. Germline V lookup: CDR1 SGHTA, CDR2 FQGNSA. The CDR3 consists of 15 residues. V lost 5 bases and J lost 2; bases outside the gene matches: 6. The CDR3 DNA sequence: TGTGCCAGCAGCCCCAGGACAGGGTACACAGATACGCAGTATTTT. Translation gives CASSPRTGYTDTQYF.

The CDR3 is CASSFGTQPQHF. In DNA, the CDR3 is TGTGCCAGCAGTTTCGGGACTCAGCCCCAGCATTTT. The rearrangement joins TRBV12-3 or TRBV12-4 to TRBJ1-5; D might be TRBD1 (5 bases). The CDR3 sequence is 12 residues long. V shed 3 bases and J shed 6 bases, with 6 bases lying between them.

This clonotype was recorded a few times. This chain joins TRBV20-1 and TRBJ1-2, with D maybe TRBD1 (6 bases). This CDR3 has 15 amino acids. V was cut by 3 bases and J by 4 bases, with 18 bases left in between. Germline CDR1 DFQATT, CDR2 SNEGSKA (reference sequence). CDR3 residues: CSARAPGHSRYGYTF. The CDR3 nucleotides read TGCAGTGCTAGGGCCCCGGGACACTCGCGCTATGGCTACACCTTC.

This rearrangement joins TRBV20-1 to TRBJ2-7; 7 bases are shared with TRBD2. The CDR3 consists of 15 residues. V shed 1 base and J 2 bases; nucleotides not matched to a gene: 8. Germline V gene lookup returns CDR1 DFQATT and CDR2 SNEGSKA (reference sequence). In DNA, the CDR3 is TGCAGTGCTAGAGTCGCGCGGGAGCTCGCCTACGAGCAGTACTTC. This codes for CSARVARELAYEQYF.

The rearrangement joins TRBV7-9 to TRBJ2-7; D is perhaps TRBD2 (6 bases). The CDR3 is 15 residues long. V lost 4 bases, J lost 2 bases, and 15 bases lay in between. In germline, CDR1 is SEHNR, CDR2 FQNEAQ (reference sequence). CDR3 protein: CASSSGGFQPYEQYF. Here the CDR3 DNA reads TGTGCCAGCAGCTCTGGGGGGTTCCAACCCTACGAGCAGTACTTC.

This sequence joins TRBV20-1 and TRBJ2-1; TRBD2 is a possible D gene (6 bases). CDR3 length: 16 residues. V was clipped by 0 bases and J by 7 bases, with 19 bases between them. Germline CDR1 reads DFQATT; CDR2 reads SNEGSKA (reference sequence). The CDR3 DNA reads as TGCAGTGCTAGAGACCCCAATAGCGGAAATCGGAATGAGCAGTTCTTC. This codes for CSARDPNSGNRNEQFF.

Of note for this clonotype: At one of its ends the junction is not consistent with the germline gene, which may arise from a read error. CDR3 loop: CASGGPAETQYF. DNA of the CDR3: TGTGCCAGCGGAGGGCCAGCAGAGACGCAGTATTTT. The genes are TRBV27 and TRBJ2-3; the D gene is possibly TRBD2 (6 bases). Germline V gene data show CDR1 as MNHEY and CDR2 as SMNVEV (reference sequence). This CDR3 region has 12 residues.

A few counts support this clonotype. This rearrangement joins TRBV5-1 to TRBJ2-7; D may correspond to TRBD1 or TRBD2 (5 bases each). TRBJ2-5 explains the end of the DNA better; the J call may be wrong. This CDR3 spans 20 amino acids. Germline V CDR1 and CDR2: SGHRS, YFSETQ. As DNA, the CDR3 is TGCGCCAGCAGCGAGGGACCACCGGGACCCGAAAGTCTCCCCCAAGAGACCCAGTACTTC. As protein: CASSEGPPGPESLPQETQYF.

In its sample, this clonotype was seen a few times. This chain connects TRBV6-2 or TRBV6-3 to TRBJ2-7, with 8 bases aligning to TRBD2. This CDR3 spans 15 amino acids. V lost 6 bases, J lost 7 bases, and 14 bases stayed unmatched. Germline V gene data show CDR1 as MNHEY and CDR2 as SVGEGT. CDR3: CASSPYERELGEQYF. Written as DNA, the CDR3 is TGTGCCAGCAGCCCCTATGAGCGGGAGTTAGGTGAGCAGTACTTC.

A remark on this clonotype: A junction boundary mismatches the germline segment, possibly from a read error. V and J are TRBV18 and TRBJ2-7; no reliable D call. Germline V gene data show CDR1 as KGHSH and CDR2 as LQKENI. This CDR3 has 13 amino acids. Here the CDR3 DNA reads TGTGCTAGCTCACCCTTCAGGTCCTACGAGCAGTACTTC. Its translation is CASSPFRSYEQYF.

The chain uses TRBV20-1 and TRBJ1-1; possible D gene TRBD1, 5 bases. The V end was cut by 5 bases, the J end by 8 bases, with 15 bases between. The CDR3 length is 12 residues. From germline, CDR1 is DFQATT and CDR2 SNEGSKA (reference sequence). Here the CDR3 DNA reads TGCAGTGCTGCCCACAGAGGGGTCGAAGCTTTCTTT. It specifies CSAAHRGVEAFF.